The 7 T cell receptor beta chains in this list originate from one sample, sequenced in a study of beta chain features in type 1 diabetes. Broader study findings: A moderate, significant TCRB CDR3 shortening appeared in type 1 diabetes across four CD4+ subsets.

Their antigens remain unidentified. TCRB transcripts that were expressed got sequenced, as all of the isolated RNA had been reverse transcribed. Some clones are missing from TCRdb's copy, which holds only in-frame ones; the method was immunoSEQ multiplex PCR. This table holds some 270,000 clones, roughly a tenth found once. Material for sequencing was naive CD4+ T cells from blood. These receptors all come from a young man with type 1 diabetes.

The rearrangement joins TRBV9 to TRBJ2-5, with 7 nucleotides matching TRBD1. The CDR3 covers 15 residues. The V gene's germline CDR1 is SGDLS and CDR2 YYNGEE. After removal of 2 bases from V and 2 bases from J, the junction contained 6 bases not matched to a gene. The CDR3 is CASSVSTRGQETQYF. As DNA, the CDR3 is TGTGCCAGCAGCGTCAGTACCAGGGGGCAAGAGACCCAGTACTTC.

The J gene is TRBJ1-6, the V gene TRBV9, with 7 bases fitting TRBD1. CDR3 size: 15 residues. The germline CDR1 and CDR2 sequences are SGDLS and YYNGEE. V shed 0 bases, J shed 10 bases, and the junction held 7 bases outside the gene matches. The CDR3, as DNA: TGTGCCAGCAGCGTAGCTGGACAGGAGTTGTCACCCCTCCACTTT. This encodes CASSVAGQELSPLHF.

The chain carries TRBV5-1 and TRBJ2-7; TRBD1 aligns across 9 bases. CDR1 and CDR2 (germline): SGHRS, YFSETQ. This CDR3 region has 14 residues. J gave up 6 bases and V 7 bases, and 11 bases lay outside the gene matches. In DNA, the CDR3 is TGCGCCAGCGAAACCGGGACAGGGATTGGCGAGCAGTACTTC. This translates into CASETGTGIGEQYF.

The chain employs TRBV29-1 and TRBJ2-3; 12 bases map to TRBD2. Germline values: CDR1 SQVTM, CDR2 ANQGSEA. The CDR3 contains 14 residues. Unmatched junction bases numbered 4, after V lost 6 bases and J lost 3 bases. This chain's CDR3 is CSVRLAGATDTQYF. In nucleotides, the CDR3 is TGCAGCGTGCGACTAGCGGGGGCTACAGATACGCAGTATTTT.

V usage is TRBV19 and J usage is TRBJ2-3; weak D call: TRBD2 (5 bases). Germline lookup yields CDR1 LNHDA and CDR2 SQIVND (reference sequence). This CDR3 is built from 16 residues. Trimming cost V 3 bases and J 2 bases, with 15 bases left between them. The CDR3 region is CASSIYGVPNTDTQYF. The CDR3 coding sequence is TGTGCCAGTAGTATTTACGGGGTACCCAACACAGATACGCAGTATTTT.

This clone was counted between two and nine times. This chain uses TRBV14 with TRBJ1-2; the D is unclear. This CDR3 comprises 14 residues. Deletions cut 0 bases from V and 8 bases from J, with 13 bases between. Germline V gene sequence: CDR1 SGHDN, CDR2 FVKESK. The CDR3: CASSQDGAPWGYTF. In DNA, the CDR3 is TGTGCCAGCAGCCAAGATGGAGCGCCGTGGGGCTACACCTTC.

The V gene is TRBV7-3, the J gene TRBJ1-1; D perhaps matches TRBD1 (6 bases). In germline, CDR1 is SGHTA, CDR2 FQGTGA. Trimming pared 5 bases from V and 4 bases from J, leaving 14 bases between. The CDR3 is 14 amino acids. CDR3: CASSRGGVGTEAFF. The CDR3 nucleotides read TGTGCCAGCAGCCGAGGGGGGGTTGGCACTGAAGCTTTCTTT.